Listed below are T cell receptor beta chains from one sample, sequenced in a study of blood T cell repertoires in COVID-19. Libraries were prepared by immunoSEQ multiplex PCR; TCRdb keeps only in-frame clonotypes and omits some of them. The data contain roughly 310,000 clones, 85% to 90% of them singletons. The sequencing sample was made of peripheral blood. The source of these receptors is a woman aged 30 to 39 with COVID-19, enrolled during active disease. The CDR3 runs from the conserved cysteine through the conserved F or W.

V gene	J gene	CDR3 protein
TRBV19	TRBJ1-3	CASSLDRDSGNTIYF
TRBV30	TRBJ1-4	CAWSGTGGAGANEKLFF
TRBV19	TRBJ2-7	CASTAGTSSEQYF
TRBV4-2	TRBJ2-5	CASSHQGVASGDQETQYF
TRBV27	TRBJ1-2	CASRKTGANYGYTF
TRBV29-1	TRBJ1-1	CSVEDVFHTEAFF
TRBV5-6	TRBJ1-2	CASSSQTGNYGYTF
TRBV28	TRBJ2-1	CASSLWSSGRLDNEQFF
TRBV24-1	TRBJ2-1	CATSDYRLVDEQFF
TRBV5-8	TRBJ2-3	CASSSGWTSSTDTQYF
TRBV19	TRBJ2-1	CASSIGLAGGNEQFF
TRBV5-1	TRBJ2-3	CASSLVDRDADTQYF
TRBV5-4	TRBJ1-4	CASSSGLSNEKLFF
TRBV2	TRBJ2-3	CASSGARQGEGTDTQYF
TRBV11-2	TRBJ2-7	CASSLAGGEQYF
TRBV2	TRBJ2-5	CASSPRQQETQYF
TRBV5-3	TRBJ2-1	CARSFYEQFF
TRBV2	TRBJ1-5	CASSDDQGEGQPQHF
TRBV7-8	TRBJ1-5	CASSLLRPGNQPQHF
TRBV11-2	TRBJ2-2	CASSPLAGGQSGELFF
TRBV5-1	TRBJ2-1	CASSFETSSHNEQFF
TRBV6-5	TRBJ2-5	CASSLTGDQETQYF
TRBV11-2	TRBJ2-7	CASSSLRSYEQYF
TRBV11-2	TRBJ1-4	CASSLVMSATNEKLFF
TRBV7-2	TRBJ2-4	CASGPPGAGNIQYF
TRBV28	TRBJ1-1	CASSSPSRGGGNTEAFF
TRBV30	TRBJ1-3	CAWSKGQGAWGNTIYF
TRBV28	TRBJ1-2	CASSFLTGTGYGYTF
TRBV6-5	TRBJ2-7	CASSPGQAHAYEQYF
TRBV10-1	TRBJ2-1	CASSFGQEQFF
TRBV5-4	TRBJ1-2	CASNRDNYGYTF
TRBV2	TRBJ2-6	CASSGQTGANVLTF
TRBV19	TRBJ1-1	CASSPATRSYTEAFF
TRBV2	TRBJ2-3	CASSLGGGGSTDTQYF
TRBV14	TRBJ1-1	CASSQTALRTEAFF
TRBV12-5	TRBJ2-7	CASGSVPGPEDCSEQYF
TRBV11-2	TRBJ1-6	CASSPRRGGESPLHF
TRBV27	TRBJ1-2	CASSLGGTGYTF
TRBV30	TRBJ1-4	CAWSRGSENEKLFF
TRBV2	TRBJ1-1	CASTSLTGRNTEAFF
TRBV19	TRBJ1-5	CASSIDLYNQPQHF
TRBV19	TRBJ1-5	CASSILAYNQPQHF
TRBV7-8	TRBJ2-1	CASSSSTSGSYNEQFF
TRBV9	TRBJ2-3	CASTRAGYGTDTQYF
TRBV20-1	TRBJ2-7	CSASVTSDSYEQYF